This TCR beta chain was obtained from a study of patients and donors after allogeneic stem cell transplantation. There are many counts of this clonotype. Per germline, CDR1 SQVTM and CDR2 ANQGSEA. Trimming stripped 4 bases from V and 5 bases from J, with 8 bases between. The length of the CDR3 is 11 residues. One entry per CDR3 protein, called by TCRdb with MiXCR from the RT-PCR reads. The sample holds hundreds of thousands of distinct CDR3 sequences, roughly 16% seen once. Sample: blood, either unsorted or a sorted T cell fraction (not recorded which). The sequence derives from a human donor who was either an allogeneic HSCT recipient or a stem cell or donor lymphocyte infusion donor (not recorded which). It is not recorded whose cells these are; they may come from a transplant donor. The V and J genes are TRBV29-1 and TRBJ2-5; maybe TRBD2 (5 bases). The CDR3, as DNA: TGCAGCGTTGGAGGGTCCGAGACCCAGTACTTC. Translation gives CSVGGSETQYF.